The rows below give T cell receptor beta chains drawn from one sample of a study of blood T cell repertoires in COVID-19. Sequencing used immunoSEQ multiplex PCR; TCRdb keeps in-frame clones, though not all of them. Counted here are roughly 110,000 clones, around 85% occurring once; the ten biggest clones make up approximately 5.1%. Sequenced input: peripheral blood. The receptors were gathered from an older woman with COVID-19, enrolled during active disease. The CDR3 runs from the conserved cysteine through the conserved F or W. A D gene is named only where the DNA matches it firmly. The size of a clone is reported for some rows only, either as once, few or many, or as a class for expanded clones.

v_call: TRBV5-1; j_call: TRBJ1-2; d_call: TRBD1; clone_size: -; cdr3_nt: TGCGCCAGCCTCGTTAGACCGGGACAGGGAGATGGCTACACCTTC; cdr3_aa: CASLVRPGQGDGYTF
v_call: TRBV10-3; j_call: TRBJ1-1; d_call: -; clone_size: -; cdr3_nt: TGTGCCATCAGTTTGGGAGAGGGGAACACTGAAGCTTTCTTT; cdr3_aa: CAISLGEGNTEAFF
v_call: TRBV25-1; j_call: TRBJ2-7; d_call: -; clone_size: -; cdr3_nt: TGTGCCAGCAGTGATGGTGGAGTAACCTACGAGCAGTACTTC; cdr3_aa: CASSDGGVTYEQYF
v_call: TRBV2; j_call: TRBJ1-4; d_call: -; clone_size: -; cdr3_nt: TGTGCCAGCCAAAGACTCAGTTCAGGGGCCGGTGAAAAACTGTTTTTT; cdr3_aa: CASQRLSSGAGEKLFF
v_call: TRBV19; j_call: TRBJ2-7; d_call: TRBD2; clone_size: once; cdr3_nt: TGTGCCAGTAGTATGACTAGCTGGTCCTACGAGCAGTACTTC; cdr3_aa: CASSMTSWSYEQYF
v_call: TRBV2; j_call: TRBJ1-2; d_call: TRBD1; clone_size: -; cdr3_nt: TGTGCCAGCAGTGAAGGGGACAGTTCCTATGGCTACACCTTC; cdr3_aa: CASSEGDSSYGYTF
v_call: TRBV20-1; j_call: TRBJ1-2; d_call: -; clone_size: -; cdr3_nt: TGCAGTGCTAGTGAGGCAGGCATTGACTATGGCTACACCTTC; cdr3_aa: CSASEAGIDYGYTF
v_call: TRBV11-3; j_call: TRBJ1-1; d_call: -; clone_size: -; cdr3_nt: TGTGCCAGCAGCTTAGTACAGAACACTGAAGCTTTCTTT; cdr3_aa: CASSLVQNTEAFF
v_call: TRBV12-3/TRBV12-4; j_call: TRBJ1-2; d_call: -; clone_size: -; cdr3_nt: TGTGCCAGCAGTTCCCCCGAACGGGGTGGCTACACCTTC; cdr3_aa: CASSSPERGGYTF
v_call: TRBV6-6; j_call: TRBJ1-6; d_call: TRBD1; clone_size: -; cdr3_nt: TGTGCCAGCAGTTACCCGGGACAGGGTGACGATTCACCCCTCCACTTT; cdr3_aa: CASSYPGQGDDSPLHF
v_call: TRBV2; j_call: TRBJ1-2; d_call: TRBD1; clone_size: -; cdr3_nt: TGTGCCAGCAGTCGGACAGGGATTAACTATGGCTACACCTTC; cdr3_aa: CASSRTGINYGYTF
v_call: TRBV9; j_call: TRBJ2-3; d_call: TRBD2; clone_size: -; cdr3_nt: TGTGCCAGCAGCCCCCGGGGAAGCGGGGGGGCGACAGATACGCAGTATTTT; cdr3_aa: CASSPRGSGGATDTQYF
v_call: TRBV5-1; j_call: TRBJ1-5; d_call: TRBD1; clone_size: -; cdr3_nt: TGCGCCAGCAGCTTGGGACCGGGACAGGGGATTCAGCCCCAGCATTTT; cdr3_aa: CASSLGPGQGIQPQHF
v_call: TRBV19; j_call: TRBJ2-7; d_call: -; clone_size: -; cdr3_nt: TGTGCCAGTAGTATACGGGAACAGACTAACTACGAGCAGTACTTC; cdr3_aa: CASSIREQTNYEQYF
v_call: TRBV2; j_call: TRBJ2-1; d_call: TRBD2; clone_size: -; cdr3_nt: TGTGCCAGCAGTGAAGCGAGCGGGACTAGCCTAAATGAGCAGTTCTTC; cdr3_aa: CASSEASGTSLNEQFF
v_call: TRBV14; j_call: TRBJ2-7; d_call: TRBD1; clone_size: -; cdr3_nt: TGTGCCAGCAGCCAAGCCTGGGACAGGGGTGGCTACGAGCAGTACTTC; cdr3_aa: CASSQAWDRGGYEQYF
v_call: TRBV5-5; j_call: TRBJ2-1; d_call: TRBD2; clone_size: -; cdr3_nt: TGTGCCAGCAGCTTGGGCGGGGGGCCTTACAATGAGCAGTTCTTC; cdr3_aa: CASSLGGGPYNEQFF
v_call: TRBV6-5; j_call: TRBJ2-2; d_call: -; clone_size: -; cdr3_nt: TGTGCCAGCAGTTTTCAGGGGACCGGGGAGCTGTTTTTT; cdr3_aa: CASSFQGTGELFF
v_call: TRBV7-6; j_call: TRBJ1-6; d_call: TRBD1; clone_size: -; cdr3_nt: TGTGCCAGCAGCACCACAGGGGGCGATTCACCCCTCCACTTT; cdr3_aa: CASSTTGGDSPLHF
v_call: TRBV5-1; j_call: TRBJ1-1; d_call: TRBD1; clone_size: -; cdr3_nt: TGCGCCAGCAGCAACGCCGGGACAGGAGCTGAAGCTTTCTTT; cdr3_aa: CASSNAGTGAEAFF
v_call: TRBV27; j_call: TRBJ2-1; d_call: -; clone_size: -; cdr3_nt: TGTGCCAGCAGCCACTCCCGGGGCAATGAGCAGTTCTTC; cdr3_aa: CASSHSRGNEQFF
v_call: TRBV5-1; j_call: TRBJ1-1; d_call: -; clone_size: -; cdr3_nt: TGCGCCAGCAGCTTGGACGGTGACACTGAAGCTTTCTTT; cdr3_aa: CASSLDGDTEAFF
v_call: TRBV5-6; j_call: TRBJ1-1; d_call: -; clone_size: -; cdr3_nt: TGTGCCAGCAGCCTGACAGAGGACACTGAAGCTTTCTTT; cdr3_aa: CASSLTEDTEAFF
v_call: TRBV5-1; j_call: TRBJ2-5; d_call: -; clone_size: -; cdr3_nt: TGCGCCAGCAGCCGCTTACCGACGGAGACCCAGGAGACCCAGTACTTC; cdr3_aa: CASSRLPTETQETQYF
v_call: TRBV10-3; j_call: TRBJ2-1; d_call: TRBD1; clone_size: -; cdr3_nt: TGTGCCATCAGTACCTCGGACAGGGCAAACTACAATGAGCAGTTCTTC; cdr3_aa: CAISTSDRANYNEQFF
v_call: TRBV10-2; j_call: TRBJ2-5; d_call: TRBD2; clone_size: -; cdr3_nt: TGCGCCAGCAGGGGACTAGCGGACGACCAAGAGACCCAGTACTTC; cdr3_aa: CASRGLADDQETQYF
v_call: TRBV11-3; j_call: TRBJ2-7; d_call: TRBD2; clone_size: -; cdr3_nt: TGTGCCAGCAGCTTAAGCGGGGGCTACGAGCAGTACTTC; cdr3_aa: CASSLSGGYEQYF
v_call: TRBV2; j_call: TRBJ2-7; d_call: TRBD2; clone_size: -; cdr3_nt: TGTGCCAGCAGTGCCGGGGGGGTCTCCTACGAGCAGTACTTC; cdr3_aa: CASSAGGVSYEQYF
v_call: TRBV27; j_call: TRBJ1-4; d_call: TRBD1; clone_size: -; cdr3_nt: TGTGCCAGCAGTGACAGGGGGGAAAAACTGTTTTTT; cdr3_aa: CASSDRGEKLFF
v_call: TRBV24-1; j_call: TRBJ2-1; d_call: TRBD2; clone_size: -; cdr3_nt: TGTGCCACCAGTGCCCTCGGACTAGCGGATTACCACAATGAGCAGTTCTTC; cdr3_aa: CATSALGLADYHNEQFF
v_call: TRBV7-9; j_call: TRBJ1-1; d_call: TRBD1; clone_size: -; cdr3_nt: TGTGCCAGCAGCAAGGGACAGGGGAACACTGAAGCTTTCTTT; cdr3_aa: CASSKGQGNTEAFF
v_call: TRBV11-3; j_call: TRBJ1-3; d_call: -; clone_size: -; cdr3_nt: TGTGCCAGCAGCGCCGGAGGAACCTCTGGAAACACCATATATTTT; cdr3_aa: CASSAGGTSGNTIYF
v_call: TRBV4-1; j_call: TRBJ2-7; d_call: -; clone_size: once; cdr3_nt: TGCGCCAGCAGCCCGTCGGACAGAGACTCCTACGAGCAGTACTTC; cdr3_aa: CASSPSDRDSYEQYF